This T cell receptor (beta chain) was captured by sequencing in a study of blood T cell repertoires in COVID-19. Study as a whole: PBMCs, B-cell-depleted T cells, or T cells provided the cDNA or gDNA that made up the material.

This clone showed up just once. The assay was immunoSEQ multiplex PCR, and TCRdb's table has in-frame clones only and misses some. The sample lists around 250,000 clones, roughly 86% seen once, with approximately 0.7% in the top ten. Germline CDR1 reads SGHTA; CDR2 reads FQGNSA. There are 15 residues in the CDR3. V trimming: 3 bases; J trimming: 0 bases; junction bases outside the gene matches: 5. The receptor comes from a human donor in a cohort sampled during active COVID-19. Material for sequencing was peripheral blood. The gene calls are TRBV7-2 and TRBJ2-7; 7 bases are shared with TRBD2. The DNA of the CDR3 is TGTGCCAGCAGCTTCAGAGCGGGACCCTCCTACGAGCAGTACTTC. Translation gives CASSFRAGPSYEQYF.